The entry below describes one T cell receptor (beta chain). Its antigen is not known. The record originates from a study of cytomegalovirus exposure and HLA in healthy donors. The donors were part of the roughly 120-subject validation cohort, which stood apart from the approximately 640-subject first cohort. Overall study findings and caveats: In the 130 or so validation repertoires, a later analysis found that first-cohort TCR clusters tended to co-occur. Under in vitro conditions, three CMV-associated chains were confirmed as specific for CMV antigens. Researchers counted around 160 TCR beta chains as cytomegalovirus-associated.

Per germline, CDR1 SGHDN and CDR2 FVKESK. J lost 4 bases, V lost 1 base, and 12 bases had no gene match. The CDR3 covers 17 residues. Libraries were prepared by immunoSEQ multiplex PCR; TCRdb keeps only in-frame clonotypes and omits some of them. The table includes about 120,000 clones, 89% detected once. The chain uses TRBV14 and TRBJ2-5, with 7 bases lining up with TRBD1. This sequence was found in a woman in her late teens or twenties in good health and CMV-seronegative. Sequencing input: PBMCs. The CDR3 bases are TGTGCCAGCAGCCAAGGCGCGGTACAGGGGAGCCGAGAGACCCAGTACTTC. Protein product: CASSQGAVQGSRETQYF.